This entry features one TCR beta chain sequence. In the source study's methods: Reference gene primer amplification in the assay estimated nucleated cell counts. This table comes from immunoSEQ multiplex PCR, and its TCRdb copy is limited to in-frame clones, with some not included. From that table come the V and J calls and clone size; the DNA was used to work out D and trimming. The table lists some 200,000 clones, about 85% of them singletons. This sample was taken from a study of blood T cell repertoires in COVID-19. Across the whole study: The origin of the acute and convalescent COVID-19 samples was the United States, Italy and Spain.

Germline lookup yields CDR1 MNHEY and CDR2 SMNVEV (reference sequence). V dropped 5 bases and J dropped 4; count of bases not matched to a gene: 5. The CDR3 totals 14 residues. The chain joins TRBV27 to TRBJ2-1, with 7 bases that match TRBD1. The receptor was derived from a woman younger than 35 who had recovered from COVID-19. The specimen was peripheral blood. CDR3 sequence reads: CASSKGQYYNEQFF. The CDR3 region has the DNA TGTGCCAGCAGTAAGGGACAGTATTACAATGAGCAGTTCTTC.